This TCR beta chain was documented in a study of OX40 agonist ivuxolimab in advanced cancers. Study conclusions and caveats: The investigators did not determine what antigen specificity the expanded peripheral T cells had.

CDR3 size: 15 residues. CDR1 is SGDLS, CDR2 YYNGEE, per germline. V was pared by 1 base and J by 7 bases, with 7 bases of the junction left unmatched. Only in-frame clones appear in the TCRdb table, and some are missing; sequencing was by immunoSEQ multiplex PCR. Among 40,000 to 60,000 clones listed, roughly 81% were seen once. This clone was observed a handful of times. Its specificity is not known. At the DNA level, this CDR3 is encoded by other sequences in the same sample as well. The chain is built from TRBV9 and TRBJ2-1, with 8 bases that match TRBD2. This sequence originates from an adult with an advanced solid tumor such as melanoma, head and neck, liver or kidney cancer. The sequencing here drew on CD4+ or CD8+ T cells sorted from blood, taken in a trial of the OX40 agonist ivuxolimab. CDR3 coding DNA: TGTGCCAGCAGCGTACAAGCGGGAGCTAGGAATGAGCAGTTCTTC. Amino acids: CASSVQAGARNEQFF.